This T cell receptor beta chain was recorded in a study of shared clonotypes between healthy human individuals. CD45RO-negative cells were positively selected for CCR7, leaving out terminally differentiated effector memory CD45RA+ cells. This clone was seen a single time. Germline values: CDR1 LGHNA, CDR2 YSLEER. The CDR3 consists of 15 residues. Trimming cost V 3 bases and J 0 bases, with 12 bases left between them. The method was immunoSEQ multiplex PCR; TCRdb's version includes in-frame clones alone and lacks a portion of them. The repertoire holds around 2,100,000 clones, with 85% to 95% as singletons.

The rearrangement joins TRBV4-3 to TRBJ2-7; D may be TRBD1 or TRBD2 (5 bases each). The material sequenced was naive CD8+ T cells sorted from blood. The source of this sequence is a man younger than 35 in good health. CDR3 nucleotide sequence: TGCGCCAGCAGCCAGGGGGACGGAGACTCCTACGAGCAGTACTTC. Translated: CASSQGDGDSYEQYF.